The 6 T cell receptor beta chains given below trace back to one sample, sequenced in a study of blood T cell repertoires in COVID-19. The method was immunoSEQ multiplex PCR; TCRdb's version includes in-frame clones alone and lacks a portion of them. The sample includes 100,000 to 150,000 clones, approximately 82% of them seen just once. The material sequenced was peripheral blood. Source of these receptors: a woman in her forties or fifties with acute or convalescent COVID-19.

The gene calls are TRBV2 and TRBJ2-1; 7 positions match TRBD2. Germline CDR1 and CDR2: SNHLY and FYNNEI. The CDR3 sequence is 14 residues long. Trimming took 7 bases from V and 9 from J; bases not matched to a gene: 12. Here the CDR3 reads CASILAEWHVEQFF. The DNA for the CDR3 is TGTGCCAGCATCCTAGCGGAGTGGCATGTTGAGCAGTTCTTC.

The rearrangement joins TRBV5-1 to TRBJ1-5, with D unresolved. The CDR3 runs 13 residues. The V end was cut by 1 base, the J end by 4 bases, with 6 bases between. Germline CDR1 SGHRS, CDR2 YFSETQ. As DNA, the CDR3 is TGCGCCAGCAGCTTGACAGAGAATCAGCCCCAGCATTTT. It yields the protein CASSLTENQPQHF.

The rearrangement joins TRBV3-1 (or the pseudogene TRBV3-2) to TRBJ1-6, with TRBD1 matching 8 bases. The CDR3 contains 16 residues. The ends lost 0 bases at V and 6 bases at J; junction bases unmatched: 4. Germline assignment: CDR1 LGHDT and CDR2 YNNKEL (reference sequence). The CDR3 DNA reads TGTGCCAGCAGCCAAGATCTTACAGGGGGTAATTCACCCCTCCACTTT. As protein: CASSQDLTGGNSPLHF.

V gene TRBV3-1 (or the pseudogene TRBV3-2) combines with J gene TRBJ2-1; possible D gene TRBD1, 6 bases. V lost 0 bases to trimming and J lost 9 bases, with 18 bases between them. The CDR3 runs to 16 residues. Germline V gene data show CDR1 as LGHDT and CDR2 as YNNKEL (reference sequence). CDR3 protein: CASSQEIRGKIGEQFF. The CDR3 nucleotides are TGTGCCAGCAGCCAAGAAATCAGGGGTAAGATTGGTGAGCAGTTCTTC.

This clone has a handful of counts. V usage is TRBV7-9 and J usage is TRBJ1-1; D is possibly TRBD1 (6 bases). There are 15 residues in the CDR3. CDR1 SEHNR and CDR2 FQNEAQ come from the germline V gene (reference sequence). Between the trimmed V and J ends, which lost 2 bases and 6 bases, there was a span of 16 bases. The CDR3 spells CASSLSGGHVAEAFF. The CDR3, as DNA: TGTGCCAGCAGCTTATCGGGGGGACACGTGGCTGAAGCTTTCTTT.

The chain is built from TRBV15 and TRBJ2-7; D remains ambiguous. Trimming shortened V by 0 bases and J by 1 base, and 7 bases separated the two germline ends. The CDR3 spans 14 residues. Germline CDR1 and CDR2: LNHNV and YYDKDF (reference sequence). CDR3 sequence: CATSRDASSYEQYF. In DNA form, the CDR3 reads TGTGCCACCAGCAGAGATGCCAGTTCCTACGAGCAGTACTTC.